This is a list of T cell receptor beta chains from one sample in a study of control samples from healthy donors and cancer patients. This table comes from immunoSEQ multiplex PCR, and its TCRdb copy is limited to in-frame clones, with some not included. Of about 220,000 clones listed, around 94% are singletons. Sequencing was done on a sample of blood. The receptors come from a man between 50 and 59 years old in good health. CDR3s leave out the opening cysteine and the closing phenylalanine or tryptophan.

CDR3 protein: ASSLNPGGGYGYT; J gene: TRBJ1-2; V gene: TRBV6-5
CDR3 protein: ASSAPRRNTSTDTQY; J gene: TRBJ2-3; V gene: TRBV21-1
CDR3 protein: ASSPRGGDYNSPLH; J gene: TRBJ1-6; V gene: TRBV5-4
CDR3 protein: ASSSDTTDMNTEAF; J gene: TRBJ1-1; V gene: TRBV28
CDR3 protein: ASSPAGTGTLNTEAF; J gene: TRBJ1-1; V gene: TRBV5-6
CDR3 protein: ASGFRQNTEAF; J gene: TRBJ1-1; V gene: TRBV12-5
CDR3 protein: ASSNPRGFGYGYT; J gene: TRBJ1-2; V gene: TRBV19
CDR3 protein: ASSVGGYATNEKLF; J gene: TRBJ1-4; V gene: TRBV9
CDR3 protein: ASSESVRATGELF; J gene: TRBJ2-2; V gene: TRBV25-1
CDR3 protein: ASSLTGNTEAF; J gene: TRBJ1-1; V gene: TRBV12-3/TRBV12-4
CDR3 protein: ASSFRQGARNTEAF; J gene: TRBJ1-1; V gene: TRBV7-2
CDR3 protein: ASRDGQANEKLF; J gene: TRBJ1-4; V gene: TRBV5-6
CDR3 protein: ASTSLYGYT; J gene: TRBJ1-2; V gene: TRBV6-6
CDR3 protein: ASSPGGLGYT; J gene: TRBJ1-2; V gene: TRBV7-9
CDR3 protein: ASSLTGDQPQH; J gene: TRBJ1-5; V gene: TRBV12-3/TRBV12-4
CDR3 protein: ASSLGRLADTQY; J gene: TRBJ2-3; V gene: TRBV7-2
CDR3 protein: ASSLDRNTEAF; J gene: TRBJ1-1; V gene: TRBV6-5
CDR3 protein: ASNLPGQESRYT; J gene: TRBJ1-2; V gene: TRBV5-6
CDR3 protein: ASSFTGII; J gene: TRBJ1-1; V gene: TRBV28
CDR3 protein: ASSAGLAANTGELF; J gene: TRBJ2-2; V gene: TRBV2
CDR3 protein: ASSPSDRGEYGYT; J gene: TRBJ1-2; V gene: TRBV10-1
CDR3 protein: ASSIPQGTPPYNEQF; J gene: TRBJ2-1; V gene: TRBV19
CDR3 protein: AWRAWGGNTGELF; J gene: TRBJ2-2; V gene: TRBV30
CDR3 protein: ASSTQGLTYEQY; J gene: TRBJ2-7; V gene: TRBV6-2/TRBV6-3
CDR3 protein: ASSVGQVNNEQF; J gene: TRBJ2-1; V gene: TRBV7-7
CDR3 protein: ASSLSLSGGQETQY; J gene: TRBJ2-5; V gene: TRBV3-1/TRBV3-2
CDR3 protein: ASSSGKSWQNQPQH; J gene: TRBJ1-5; V gene: TRBV6-5
CDR3 protein: ASSPGQLQETQY; J gene: TRBJ2-5; V gene: TRBV5-1
CDR3 protein: ASRNQGALNTGELF; J gene: TRBJ2-2; V gene: TRBV19
CDR3 protein: SARTDYGYT; J gene: TRBJ1-2; V gene: TRBV20-1
CDR3 protein: ASSLAVASTDTQY; J gene: TRBJ2-3; V gene: TRBV5-1
CDR3 protein: ASSLGPYRGGQPQH; J gene: TRBJ1-5; V gene: TRBV7-8
CDR3 protein: ASSLGQGGDNEQF; J gene: TRBJ2-1; V gene: TRBV27
CDR3 protein: ASSDAPRPASPLH; J gene: TRBJ1-6; V gene: TRBV5-4
CDR3 protein: AISEGGEQKLF; J gene: TRBJ1-4; V gene: TRBV10-3
CDR3 protein: ASSAQGLDTIY; J gene: TRBJ1-3; V gene: TRBV5-4
CDR3 protein: ASSLGQGRNEQF; J gene: TRBJ2-1; V gene: TRBV5-4
CDR3 protein: ASTQGGGPTDTQY; J gene: TRBJ2-3; V gene: TRBV10-1
CDR3 protein: ASSASAGPTGELF; J gene: TRBJ2-2; V gene: TRBV11-2
CDR3 protein: ASSLDREAF; J gene: TRBJ1-1; V gene: TRBV18
CDR3 protein: ATSDLSAATDTQY; J gene: TRBJ2-3; V gene: TRBV24-1
CDR3 protein: ASSVTAASTEAF; J gene: TRBJ1-1; V gene: TRBV9
CDR3 protein: ATSREVLGRGYT; J gene: TRBJ1-2; V gene: TRBV15
CDR3 protein: TSSLGGPPNTGELF; J gene: TRBJ2-2; V gene: TRBV1
CDR3 protein: ASSFGSSGEETQY; J gene: TRBJ2-5; V gene: TRBV5-1
CDR3 protein: ATSGGITGQNTGELF; J gene: TRBJ2-2; V gene: TRBV24-1
CDR3 protein: ASSGGSGRAF; J gene: TRBJ1-1; V gene: TRBV19
CDR3 protein: ASSLVIQGLFSGNTIY; J gene: TRBJ1-3; V gene: TRBV7-6
CDR3 protein: ASSQDGGALADTQY; J gene: TRBJ2-3; V gene: TRBV3-1/TRBV3-2
CDR3 protein: ASSSSLGGTNSPLH; J gene: TRBJ1-6; V gene: TRBV6-5